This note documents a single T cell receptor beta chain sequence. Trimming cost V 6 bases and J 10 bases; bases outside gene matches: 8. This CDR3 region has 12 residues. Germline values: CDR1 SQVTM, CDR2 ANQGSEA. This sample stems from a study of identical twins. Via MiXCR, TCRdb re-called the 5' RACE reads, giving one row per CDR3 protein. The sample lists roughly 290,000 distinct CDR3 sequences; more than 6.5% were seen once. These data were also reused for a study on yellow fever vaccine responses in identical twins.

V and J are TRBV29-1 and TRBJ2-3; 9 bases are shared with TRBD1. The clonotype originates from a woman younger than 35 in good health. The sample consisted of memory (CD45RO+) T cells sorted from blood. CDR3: CSVERDRDSQYF. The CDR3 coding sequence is TGCAGCGTCGAGAGGGACAGGGATTCGCAGTATTTT.